This TCR beta chain came from a study of T cell repertoires in cytomegalovirus infection. Looking at the study overall: Public TCR beta signatures were indicative of both CMV infection and a matching HLA type. Whole-study results and caveats: In two of eight donors, the top clonotype was HLA-C-restricted CMV-specific. Carriers of CMV plus the relevant HLA were identified by cumulative public TCR beta family frequency.

This clonotype was observed many times. Its antigen remains unidentified. Using its own MiXCR run on the reads, TCRdb lists one record per CDR3 protein. The profile shows under 800,000 distinct CDR3 sequences, around 24% of them singletons. The CDR3 has 15 residues. Trimming removed 1 base from V and 1 base from J, with 10 bases in between. Sequencing was carried out using CD8+ T cells from PBMCs. The receptor was derived from a human donor in good health (CMV status not recorded). Some clones in this sample may be carry-over from other donors' samples. V usage is TRBV12-3 or TRBV12-4 and J usage is TRBJ1-1; D is uncertain. CDR3 nucleotide sequence: TGTGCCAGCAGTTTAGGGCCGGCAGGGAACACTGAAGCTTTCTTT. Protein: CASSLGPAGNTEAFF.